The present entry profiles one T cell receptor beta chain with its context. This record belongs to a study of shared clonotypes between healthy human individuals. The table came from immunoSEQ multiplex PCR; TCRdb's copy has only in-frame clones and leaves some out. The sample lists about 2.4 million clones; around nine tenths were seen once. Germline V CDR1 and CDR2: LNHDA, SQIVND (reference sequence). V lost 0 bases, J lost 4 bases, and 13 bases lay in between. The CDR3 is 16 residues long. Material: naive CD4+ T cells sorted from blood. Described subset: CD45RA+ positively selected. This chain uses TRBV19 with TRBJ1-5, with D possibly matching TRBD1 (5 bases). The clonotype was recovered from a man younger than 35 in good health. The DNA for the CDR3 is TGTGCCAGTAGTATAGATCGAAACAGGCCGAATCAGCCCCAGCATTTT. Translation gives CASSIDRNRPNQPQHF.